This T cell receptor (beta chain) was sequenced for a study of T-cell memory formation after mild COVID-19. Between the trimmed V and J ends, which lost 6 bases and 4 bases, there was a span of 15 bases. There are 14 residues in the CDR3. As to this clonotype: The antigen is unknown.

Study-level results: Among CD4+ contracting clones, most were CM and EM, and CD8+ ones EMRA. Clones shrinking between day 15 and 85 showed a balanced CD4/CD8 split, and those that grew later tilted toward CD4+.

It was 5'RACE with constant-segment primers that produced the TCR alpha and TCR beta cDNA libraries, which carried sample barcodes and UMIs. TCRdb itself ran the 5' RACE reads through MiXCR, one entry per CDR3 protein. The table shows 280,000 or so distinct CDR3 sequences, with roughly 8.2% occurring only once. This clonotype was sampled from a man aged 18-30 years who had mild COVID-19 (a few samples of this study predate the infection). Cell type and time point are not known. The sample taken for sequencing was PBMCs or a T cell subset sorted from them (not recorded which). The V and J genes are TRBV12-3 or TRBV12-4 and TRBJ1-2; maybe TRBD1 (5 bases). The CDR3 bases are TGTGCCAGCAGCCCGATCCAGGGAGGCTATGGCTACACCTTC. Translation gives CASSPIQGGYGYTF.